The 5 T cell receptor beta chains below come from one sample, sequenced in a study of blood T cell repertoires in COVID-19. Generated by immunoSEQ multiplex PCR, the TCRdb table keeps only in-frame clones and is missing some. The data show 95,000 to 110,000 clones, about 85% seen once. The sequencing input was peripheral blood. Receptors originate from a man aged 45-65 years in a cohort sampled during active COVID-19.

CDR3 loop: CASSSIKGALGTEAFF. CDR3 nucleotide sequence: TGTGCCAGCAGCTCGATTAAAGGGGCTTTAGGTACTGAAGCTTTCTTT. V is TRBV5-6 and J is TRBJ1-1, with a possible D match to TRBD1 (5 bases). V lost 3 bases and J 5 bases, leaving 20 bases between the germline ends. The CDR3 runs to 16 residues. Germline values: CDR1 SGHDT, CDR2 YYEEEE. Full variable domain (rest looked up from reference TRBV5-6 and TRBJ1-1): DAGVTQSPTHLIKTRGQQVTLRCSPKSGHDTVSWYQQALGQGPQFIFQYYEEEERQRGNFPDRFSGHQFPNYSSELNVNALLLGDSALYLCASSSIKGALGTEAFFGQGTRLTVV.

The rearrangement joins TRBV5-4 to TRBJ2-1; D is unresolved. The CDR3 sequence is 13 residues long. V lost 2 bases, J lost 6 bases, and 9 bases lay in between. CDR1 is SGHNT and CDR2 is YYREEE in the germline V gene (reference sequence). CDR3 nucleotides: TGTGCCAGCAGCTTTGCCAGAGGCAATGAGCAGTTCTTC. Translated, it gives CASSFARGNEQFF.

The chain links TRBV18 to TRBJ2-7; 11 bases are a match to TRBD2. Per germline, CDR1 KGHSH and CDR2 LQKENI. This CDR3 comprises 14 residues. Losses at the gene ends were 6 bases for V and 4 bases for J; bases not matched to a gene: 5. The DNA for the CDR3 is TGTGCCAGCTCGACTAGCGGGAAGAAGTACGAGCAGTACGTC. As protein: CASSTSGKKYEQYV.

V gene TRBV5-1 combines with J gene TRBJ1-4; possibly TRBD1 for D (5 bases). The CDR3 contains 15 residues. V was pared by 4 bases and J by 6 bases, with 16 bases between. Per germline, CDR1 SGHRS and CDR2 YFSETQ. This chain's CDR3 is CASSPGGGSDEKLFF. The CDR3 nucleotides are TGCGCCAGCAGCCCCGGGGGGGGTTCGGATGAAAAACTGTTTTTT.

The rearrangement links TRBV20-1 to TRBJ2-3; 10 nucleotides line up with TRBD2. V was clipped by 3 bases and J by 2 bases; unmatched bases: 11. Germline V lookup: CDR1 DFQATT, CDR2 SNEGSKA (reference sequence). This CDR3 has 17 amino acids. CDR3 residues: CSASIPSGGTTTDTQYF. The DNA for the CDR3 is TGCAGTGCTAGTATACCTAGCGGGGGTACGACCACAGATACGCAGTATTTT.